These 15 T cell receptor beta chains came from one sample sequenced in a study of T cells in Graves' hyperthyroidism and ophthalmopathy. TCR beta CDR3 regions were amplified from RNA transcripts. HTBI primers were the set used in a first-round RT-PCR of the TCR CDR3. TCRdb re-analysed the multiplex PCR reads in MiXCR, keeping a single row per CDR3 protein. The data show about 480,000 distinct CDR3 sequences, approximately 24% seen once. Sequenced: blood. The receptor source for this set is a woman under 40 with Graves' ophthalmopathy.

At least ten counts were recorded for this clonotype. DNA for the CDR3: TGTGCCAGCAGCCGAATACAGGGCACCAAAAACATTCAGTACTTC. Its translation: CASSRIQGTKNIQYF. The V call is TRBV11-2, the J call TRBJ2-4; D perhaps matches TRBD1 (6 bases). This CDR3 has 15 amino acids. Germline CDR1 is SGHAT and CDR2 is FQNNGV. Trimming took off 5 bases at V and 2 bases at J, with 13 bases between the two ends.

This clonotype was observed at least ten times. The chain employs TRBV6-4 and TRBJ1-1, with 9 bases that match TRBD1. The CDR3 is 16 residues long. Unmatched junction bases numbered 7, after V lost 2 bases and J lost 3 bases. CDR1 and CDR2 (germline): MRHNA, SNTAGT. CDR3 protein: CASSDDRGIIDTEAFF. Here the CDR3 DNA reads TGTGCCAGCAGTGACGACAGGGGGATTATCGACACTGAAGCTTTCTTT.

To note about this clonotype: A junction end diverges from the germline sequence, so it may reflect a read error. The chain's CDR3 is CASSIETVNTEACF. The CDR3 coding sequence is TGTGCCAGTAGTATAGAGACAGTCAACACTGAAGCTTGCTTT. The chain is built from TRBV19 and TRBJ1-1, with D perhaps matching TRBD1 (5 bases). Per the germline V gene, CDR1 is LNHDA and CDR2 is SQIVND (reference sequence). The CDR3 is 14 residues long.

There are many counts of this clonotype. The rearrangement joins TRBV6-5 to TRBJ2-7; D may match TRBD1 or TRBD2 (5 bases each). Germline V gene data show CDR1 as MNHEY and CDR2 as SVGAGI. The CDR3 is 16 amino acids. Trimming pared 0 bases from V and 0 bases from J, leaving 12 bases between. The CDR3 DNA reads TGTGCCAGCAGTTACTCGAGGGGCAGGGCCTCCTACGAGCAGTACTTC. This gives the protein CASSYSRGRASYEQYF.

In its sample, this clonotype was seen many times. This sequence joins TRBV29-1 and TRBJ1-1, with TRBD1 matching 10 bases. The CDR3 is 13 residues long. Looked up from germline, CDR1 is SQVTM and CDR2 is ANQGSEA. Written as DNA, the CDR3 is TGCGGAAGCGTCCGGACAGGGGGCACTGAAGCTTTCTTT. Protein: CGSVRTGGTEAFF.

V gene TRBV6-1 combines with J gene TRBJ2-2, with 9 positions matching TRBD1. Germline CDR1 is MNHNS and CDR2 is SASEGT. CDR3 length: 14 residues. The V segment lost 6 bases and the J segment 4 bases; nucleotides outside the gene matches: 3. This chain's CDR3 is CASRGTGPTGELFF. As DNA, the CDR3 is TGTGCCAGCAGAGGGACAGGGCCCACCGGGGAGCTGTTTTTT.

Concerning this clonotype: Mismatch with germline at one junction end may stem from a read error. This chain joins TRBV28 and TRBJ1-1; unclear D gene. The CDR3 has 13 residues. CDR1 is MDHEN and CDR2 is SYDVKM in the germline V gene. CDR3 amino acids: CASSLGQNTEACF. CDR3 DNA sequence: TGTGCCAGCAGTTTAGGGCAGAACACTGAAGCTTGCTTT.

Many counts were recorded for this clonotype. The CDR3, as DNA: TGTGCCACCAGTGAGTCGGAGACCCAGTACTTC. It translates to CATSESETQYF. The gene calls are TRBV24-1 and TRBJ2-5; D gene ambiguous. Trimming cost V 4 bases and J 5 bases, with 4 bases left between them. CDR3 length: 11 residues. The germline V gene has CDR1 KGHDR and CDR2 SFDVKD.

Regarding this clonotype: This may come from a read error, since a much larger clone is one base off. V usage is TRBV20-1 and J usage is TRBJ2-5; D not resolved. Germline values: CDR1 DFQATT, CDR2 SNEGSKA (reference sequence). The CDR3 has 11 residues. The DNA for the CDR3 is TGCAGTGCTAGAGAGCAAGAGATCCAGTACTTC. Protein product: CSAREQEIQYF.

In its sample, this clonotype was seen many times. The chain links TRBV11-1 to TRBJ2-7, with D unresolved. The CDR3 contains 15 residues. From germline, CDR1 is SGHAT and CDR2 FQDESV (reference sequence). The V and J ends lost 2 bases and 0 bases respectively, with 11 bases between them. The CDR3 DNA reads TGTGCCAGCAGCTTATCGGCCACTTACTCCTACGAGCAGTACTTC. It codes for CASSLSATYSYEQYF.

This clonotype was counted once. This chain connects TRBV11-1 to TRBJ2-7; D possibly corresponds to TRBD1 (6 bases). V shed 5 bases and J shed 0 bases, with 17 bases lying between them. The CDR3 length is 16 residues. The V gene's germline CDR1 is SGHAT and CDR2 FQDESV (reference sequence). CDR3 residues: CASSQFFRGSSYEQYF. CDR3 in DNA: TGTGCCAGCAGCCAATTCTTTAGGGGGAGCTCCTACGAGCAGTACTTC.

This clonotype came up a few times. The chain carries TRBV29-1 and TRBJ2-7, with 7 bases aligning to TRBD1. This CDR3 region has 14 residues. V gave up 7 bases and J gave up 3 bases; unmatched junction bases: 12. Germline V lookup: CDR1 SQVTM, CDR2 ANQGSEA. The CDR3 bases are TGCAGCGCCGGCCAGACAGGGCAGGGCTACGAGCAGTACTTC. Translated: CSAGQTGQGYEQYF.

This clonotype showed up many times. The chain recombines TRBV12-3 or TRBV12-4 with TRBJ2-3; 10 bases align to TRBD2. After removal of 3 bases from V and 4 bases from J, the junction contained 4 bases not matched to a gene. The CDR3 spans 15 residues. Written as DNA, the CDR3 is TGTGCCAGCAGTTTGAGGGGACTAGCGCCAGATACGCAGTATTTT. It specifies CASSLRGLAPDTQYF.

This clonotype was counted at least ten times. V is TRBV30 and J is TRBJ1-2; 8 bases agree with TRBD1. With 2 bases clipped from V and 3 bases from J, the junction kept 2 bases outside the gene matches. The CDR3 consists of 13 residues. Germline CDR1 reads GTSNPN; CDR2 reads SVGIG (reference sequence). The CDR3 nucleotides read TGTGCCTGGAGTACAGGGGGGTACTATGGCTACACCTTC. Residues: CAWSTGGYYGYTF.

This clonotype was found once. The chain links TRBV6-1 to TRBJ1-1; 7 bases are shared with TRBD1. CDR3 length equals 12 residues. The J segment lost 8 bases and the V segment lost 6 bases, leaving 6 bases of the junction unmatched. Germline V gives CDR1 MNHNS, CDR2 SASEGT. CDR3 in DNA: TGTGCCAGCAGGATTCGGGACAGAGAAGCTTTCTTT. Its protein product is CASRIRDREAFF.